This T cell receptor beta chain was recorded in a study of shared clonotypes between healthy human individuals. Notes on this clone: Antigen specificity is unknown.

Findings and caveats of the study: Tissue TCR repertoires likely differ from these blood-only repertoires.

Here immunoSEQ multiplex PCR was the method, and the copy in TCRdb shows in-frame clones only, minus some. In the table there are about 1,500,000 clones, 96% of which are singletons. The specimen was naive CD4+ T cells sorted from blood. Subset of the sample: CD45RA+ positively selected. The TCR originated in a man under 40 in good health.

The CDR3 loop reads CASSLTGTGVPYEQYF. DNA for the CDR3: TGTGCCAGTAGTTTAACCGGGACAGGGGTACCGTACGAGCAGTACTTC. The J gene is TRBJ2-7, the V gene TRBV19; 10 bases are a match to TRBD1. V shed 5 bases and J 4 bases; nucleotides not matched to a gene: 11. The CDR3 totals 16 residues. In germline, CDR1 is LNHDA, CDR2 SQIVND (reference sequence).